This T cell receptor beta chain was sequenced in a study of blood T cell repertoires in COVID-19 (TCRdb year 2020). Describing the broader study: Samples covering the acute and convalescent phases of COVID-19 were provided by collaborators in the United States, Italy and Spain. Where available, HLA class I and class II types were taken from metadata supplied by the sample provider and were not determined by assay-based typing. The material from the prospective study consisted of cDNA or gDNA derived from T cells, B-cell-depleted T cells, or PBMCs. The repertoires were made available in a free public database intended to serve as a resource for research on the immune response to SARS-CoV-2. The dataset comprised deeply sampled blood TCRbeta repertoires from subjects exposed to, actively infected with, or recovered from COVID-19. Sample metadata almost always included a de-identified subject ID, COVID-19 status, age in years and sex. The samples were drawn from the first 160 participants of the ongoing ImmuneRACE study and from some 1,300 subjects provided by 6 global collaborators. Summary of the overall study and its limitations: The amount of clinical and demographic metadata varied by source and participant and was provided uncurated.

Including cysteine and phenylalanine, the CDR3 has 16 amino acids. The only DNA kept is the CDR3, 48 bases in frame from the first base. According to the germline V gene (reference sequence), CDR1 reads LNHDA and CDR2 reads SQIVND. Clipping removes 4 bases from V and 8 bases from J, with 8 as the unmatched junction base count. TCRbeta CDR3 regions were amplified from genomic DNA by means of the immunoSEQ Assay, a bias-controlled multiplex PCR. The paper's data handling went like this. The number of nucleated cells in each sample was estimated by amplification of reference gene primers within the assay. To quantify the absolute abundance of each unique TCRbeta CDR3 rearrangement, sequence reads were collapsed and filtered. For each sample, productive Simpson clonality was calculated as the square root of Simpson's diversity index across productive rearrangements. Held by TCRdb, this immuneACCESS table contains in-frame sequences only and omits some clones. Under half of the omission traces to an unresolved V gene where checked; the cause of the rest is unknown. The DNA gave D and trimming, while V, J and clone size come from that table. This sample holds over 90,000 clones; roughly 79% were observed only once. The ten top clones hold around 4.8% of the sample.

This clone was observed a handful of times. Its antigen is still unknown. No qualities accompany the bases; no much larger clone lies one base away. One collaborating source in Seattle enrolled patients during active infection and followed them longitudinally through the course of disease. Whole blood was collected in K2EDTA tubes by collaborating institutions according to the institutions' own protocols. For TCRbeta analysis, collaborators shipped samples in one of three forms: frozen whole blood, isolated PBMCs, or DNA extracted from either of those sample types. The sample was peripheral blood. The receptor was isolated from a man aged 80 or over with COVID-19, enrolled during active disease. The rearrangement combines TRBV19 with TRBJ1-6, with 10 middle bases fitting TRBD1. Here the CDR3 is given as CASSTTRTGGDSPLHF. The nucleotide sequence is given as TGTGCCAGTAGTACGACCAGGACAGGGGGAGATTCACCCCTCCACTTT.